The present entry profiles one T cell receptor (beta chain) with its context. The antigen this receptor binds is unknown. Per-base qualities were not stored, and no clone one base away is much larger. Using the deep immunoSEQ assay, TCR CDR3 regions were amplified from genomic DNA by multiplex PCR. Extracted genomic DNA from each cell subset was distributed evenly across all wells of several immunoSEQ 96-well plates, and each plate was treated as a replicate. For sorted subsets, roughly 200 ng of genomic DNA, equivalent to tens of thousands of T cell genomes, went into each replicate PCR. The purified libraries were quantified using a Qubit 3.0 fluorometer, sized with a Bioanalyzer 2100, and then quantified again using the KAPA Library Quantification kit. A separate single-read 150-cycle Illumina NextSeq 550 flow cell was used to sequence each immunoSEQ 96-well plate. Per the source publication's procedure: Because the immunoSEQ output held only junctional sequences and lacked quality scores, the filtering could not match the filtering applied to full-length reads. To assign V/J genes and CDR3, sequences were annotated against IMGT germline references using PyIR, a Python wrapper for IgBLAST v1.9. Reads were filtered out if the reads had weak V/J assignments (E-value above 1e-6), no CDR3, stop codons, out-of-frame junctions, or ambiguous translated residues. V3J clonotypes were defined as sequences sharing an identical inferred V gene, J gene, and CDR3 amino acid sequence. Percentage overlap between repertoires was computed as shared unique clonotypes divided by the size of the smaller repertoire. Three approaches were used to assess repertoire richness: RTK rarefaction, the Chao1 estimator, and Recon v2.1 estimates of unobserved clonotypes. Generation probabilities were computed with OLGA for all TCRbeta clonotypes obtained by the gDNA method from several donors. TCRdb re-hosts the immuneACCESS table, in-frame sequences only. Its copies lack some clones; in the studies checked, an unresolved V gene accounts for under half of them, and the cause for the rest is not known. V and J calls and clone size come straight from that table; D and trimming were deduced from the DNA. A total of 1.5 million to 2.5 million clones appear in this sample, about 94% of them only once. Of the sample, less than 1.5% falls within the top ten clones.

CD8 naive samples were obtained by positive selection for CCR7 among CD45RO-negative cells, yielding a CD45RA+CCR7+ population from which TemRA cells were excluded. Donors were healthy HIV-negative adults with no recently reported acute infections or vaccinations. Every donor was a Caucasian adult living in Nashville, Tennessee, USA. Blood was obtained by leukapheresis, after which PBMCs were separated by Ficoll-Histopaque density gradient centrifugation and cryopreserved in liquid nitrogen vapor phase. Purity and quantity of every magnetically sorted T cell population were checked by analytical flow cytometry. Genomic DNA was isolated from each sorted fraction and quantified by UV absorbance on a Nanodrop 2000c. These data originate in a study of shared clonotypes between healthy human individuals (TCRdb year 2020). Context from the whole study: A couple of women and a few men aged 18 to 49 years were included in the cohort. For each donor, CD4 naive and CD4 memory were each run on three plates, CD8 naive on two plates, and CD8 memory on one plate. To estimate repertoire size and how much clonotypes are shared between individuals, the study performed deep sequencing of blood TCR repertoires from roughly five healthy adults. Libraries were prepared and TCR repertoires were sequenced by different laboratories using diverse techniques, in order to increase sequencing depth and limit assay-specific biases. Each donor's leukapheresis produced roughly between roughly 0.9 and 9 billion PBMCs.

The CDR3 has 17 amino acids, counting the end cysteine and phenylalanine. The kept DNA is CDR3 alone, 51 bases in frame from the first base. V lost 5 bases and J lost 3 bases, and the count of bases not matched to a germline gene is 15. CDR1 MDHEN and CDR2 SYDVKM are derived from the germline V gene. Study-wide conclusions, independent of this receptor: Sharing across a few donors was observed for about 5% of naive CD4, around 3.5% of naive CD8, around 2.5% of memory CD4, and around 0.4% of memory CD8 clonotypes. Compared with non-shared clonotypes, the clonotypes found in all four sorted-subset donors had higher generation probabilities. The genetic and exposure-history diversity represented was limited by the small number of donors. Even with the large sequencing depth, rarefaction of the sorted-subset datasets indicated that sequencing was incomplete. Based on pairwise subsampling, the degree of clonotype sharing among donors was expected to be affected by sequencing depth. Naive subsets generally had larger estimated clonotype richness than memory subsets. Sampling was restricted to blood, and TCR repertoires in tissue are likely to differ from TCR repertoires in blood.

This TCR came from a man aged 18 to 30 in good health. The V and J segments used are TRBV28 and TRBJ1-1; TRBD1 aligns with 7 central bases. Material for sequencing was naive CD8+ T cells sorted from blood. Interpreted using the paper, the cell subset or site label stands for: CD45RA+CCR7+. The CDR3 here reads CASSLRTRGAVYTEAFF. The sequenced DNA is TGTGCCAGCAGTCTACGTACCAGGGGGGCAGTGTACACTGAAGCTTTCTTT.